This record concerns one T cell receptor beta chain sequence. The entry originates in a study of blood T cell repertoires in COVID-19. Germline CDR1 is SGHRS and CDR2 is YFSETQ. This CDR3 is 14 amino acids long. The J segment lost 3 bases and the V segment lost 7 bases, leaving 9 bases of the junction unmatched. The data were produced by immunoSEQ multiplex PCR, yet TCRdb's version contains in-frame clones alone and is incomplete. The data hold about 350,000 clones, with roughly nine tenths observed a single time. Specimen: PBMCs or T cells enriched from blood (not recorded which). This chain links TRBV5-1 with TRBJ1-1, with TRBD1 identical over 7 bases. This sequence was found in a woman in her 30s who had recovered from COVID-19. CDR3 in amino acids: CASARQGRDTEAFF. CDR3 coding DNA: TGCGCCAGCGCCCGACAGGGCAGAGACACTGAAGCTTTCTTT.